This T cell receptor beta chain is drawn from a study of CD8+CD57+ T cells in acquired aplastic anemia. Across the whole study: Mean yield of DNA from sorted CD4+ and CD8+ cells was approximately 3 ug.

This CDR3 region has 15 residues. Germline lookup yields CDR1 SGHVS and CDR2 FQNEAQ. Trimming removed 2 bases from V and 5 bases from J; junction bases left unmatched: 3. General study findings and limits: There were over 25 CD8+ CDR3 sequences that occurred in both patients and controls.

On this clonotype itself: As yet, its antigen is unknown.

TCR beta VDJ and CDR3 profiles were obtained from a genomic DNA template. TCRdb called the reads again in MiXCR, with one record for every CDR3 protein. The data contain 150,000 to 200,000 distinct CDR3 sequences, over 60% of them seen just once; the ten biggest clones take up 46%. Sequenced: sorted CD4+, CD8+, or CD8+CD57+ T cells (not recorded which) from PBMCs. This rearrangement joins TRBV7-8 to TRBJ2-2; 9 nucleotides agree with TRBD2. This receptor was taken from a human donor with severe aplastic anemia or a healthy control (not recorded which). The chain's CDR3 is CASSLYTSGTGELFF. The CDR3 DNA reads as TGTGCCAGCAGCTTATATACTAGCGGGACCGGGGAGCTGTTTTTT.